Listed below are T cell receptor beta chains from one sample, sequenced in a study of shared clonotypes between healthy human individuals. TCRdb's table, derived via immunoSEQ multiplex PCR, lists solely in-frame clones and lacks some. The sample contains 730,000 or so clones, about 78% of which appear only once. Material for sequencing was memory CD4+ T cells sorted from blood. These receptors all stem from a woman in her 30s in good health. CDR3s include the opening cysteine and the closing phenylalanine or tryptophan.

>TRBV28
CASVTRRQGKTYEQYF
>TRBV11-3
CASSSEVRPGGRDEQFF
>TRBV18
CASSPPWGLAKNIQYF
>TRBV18
CASSSRSAGDGTDTQYF
>TRBV5-1
CASSLSGSVNEQFF
>TRBV6-5
CASSYSEGSGANVLTF
>TRBV10-1
CASSELGTSNEQFF
>TRBV7-2
CASSLGALGSGELFF
>TRBV5-1
CASSFTGPTGELFF
>TRBV28
CASSLPGGKNEQYF
>TRBV27
CASLEVGGTQYF
>TRBV5-4
CASSGGQGKTIQKAFF
>TRBV27
CASSSVREANQPQHF
>TRBV5-4
CASSLVDTLYGYTF
>TRBV7-8
CASSLKAGRYREETQYF
>TRBV4-1
CASTPRATGELFF
>TRBV5-4
CASSWTTDTQYF
>TRBV20-1
CSAGPRREQFF
>TRBV21-1
CASGAGLANEQFF
>TRBV15
CATSSDLNTEAFF
>TRBV7-2
CASSLSRDTDTQYF
>TRBV4-1
CASSHSRLTRSYNEQFF
>TRBV7-9
CASSLVVSYSNQPQHF
>TRBV6-5
CASRPSQGTLQPQHF
>TRBV4-1
CASSPLGLAGSNEQFF
>TRBV6-1
CASSDLPRLAGFSGANVLTF
>TRBV19
CATRTEANYGYTF